A selection of T cell receptor beta chains follows, all from one sample in a study of shared clonotypes between healthy human individuals. TCRdb keeps only in-frame clones here, not all; method: immunoSEQ multiplex PCR. Of millions of clones listed, 90% to 95% are singletons. Material for sequencing was naive CD4+ T cells sorted from blood. The receptors here all came from a man younger than 35 in good health. CDR3s include the opening cysteine and the closing phenylalanine or tryptophan. The D gene is left open where the match is weak. Part of the rows lack a size; the others show once, few, many or a class for expanded clones.

V	size	D	J	CDR3	DNA
TRBV12-5	-	-	TRBJ1-3	CASGPYSNTIYF	TGTGCTAGTGGTCCGTACTCAAACACCATATATTTT
TRBV4-1	-	-	TRBJ2-7	CASSQGPHSYEQYF	TGCGCCAGCAGCCAAGGACCCCACTCCTACGAGCAGTACTTC
TRBV7-2	few	-	TRBJ2-7	CASSLETGSTYEQYF	TGTGCCAGCAGCCTCGAGACAGGTTCCACCTACGAGCAGTACTTC
TRBV27	once	TRBD1	TRBJ2-3	CASTGQGRSQYF	TGTGCCAGCACCGGACAGGGGCGATCGCAGTATTTT
TRBV18	-	TRBD2	TRBJ2-3	CASSPPGRADTQYF	TGTGCCAGCTCACCACCGGGGAGGGCAGATACGCAGTATTTT
TRBV30	-	-	TRBJ2-7	CAWSPGEGEQYF	TGTGCCTGGAGTCCAGGGGAAGGCGAGCAGTACTTC
TRBV11-3	-	-	TRBJ2-7	CASSLGRGSYEQYF	TGTGCCAGCAGCTTAGGCCGGGGGTCCTACGAGCAGTACTTC
TRBV2	-	TRBD2	TRBJ2-1	CASSDGTNIYNEQFF	TGTGCCAGCAGTGATGGGACTAACATCTACAATGAGCAGTTCTTC
TRBV30	-	-	TRBJ2-5	CAWVQDPRAETQYF	TGTGCCTGGGTACAGGACCCCAGGGCAGAGACCCAGTACTTC
TRBV7-9	-	TRBD1	TRBJ1-4	CASSPGQGENEKLFF	TGTGCCAGCAGCCCGGGACAGGGCGAAAATGAAAAACTGTTTTTT
TRBV28	-	TRBD1	TRBJ1-2	CASSAQGAYGYTF	TGTGCCAGCAGTGCTCAGGGGGCGTATGGCTACACCTTC
TRBV29-1	-	TRBD2	TRBJ2-1	CSVGLAGTYNEQFF	TGCAGCGTTGGACTAGCGGGAACCTACAATGAGCAGTTCTTC
TRBV7-3	-	TRBD1	TRBJ2-2	CASSLTGQVVTGELFF	TGTGCCAGCAGCTTAACGGGACAGGTCGTCACCGGGGAGCTGTTTTTT
TRBV30	-	-	TRBJ1-1	CAWSAQKSILVGDTEAFF	TGTGCCTGGAGCGCACAAAAAAGCATCTTAGTTGGAGACACTGAAGCTTTCTTT
TRBV5-1	-	TRBD1	TRBJ1-6	CASSVRTGVNSPLHF	TGCGCCAGCAGCGTACGGACAGGGGTGAATTCACCCCTCCACTTT
TRBV5-1	-	-	TRBJ1-2	CASSLGAGGGYTF	TGCGCCAGCAGCTTGGGGGCCGGGGGCGGCTACACCTTC
TRBV4-2	-	-	TRBJ2-6	CASSYLAPSGANVLTF	TGTGCCAGCAGCTATTTAGCTCCCTCTGGGGCCAACGTCCTGACTTTC
TRBV10-3	-	-	TRBJ1-5	CAISESLGGQSRPQHF	TGTGCCATCAGTGAGTCTCTAGGAGGGCAATCACGGCCCCAGCATTTT
TRBV25-1	-	TRBD1	TRBJ2-7	CASSARGRGIYEQYF	TGTGCCAGCAGCGCCAGGGGGCGCGGGATCTACGAGCAGTACTTC
TRBV6-5	once	-	TRBJ1-5	CASRKSRDSNQPQHF	TGTGCCAGCAGAAAGAGCCGGGACAGCAATCAGCCCCAGCATTTT
TRBV6-5	-	-	TRBJ2-5	CASSRGAGGQETQYF	TGTGCCAGCAGCCGGGGGGCCGGGGGACAAGAGACCCAGTACTTC
TRBV7-9	-	-	TRBJ2-3	CASSPGTGTDTQYF	TGTGCCAGCAGCCCCGGGACTGGCACAGATACGCAGTATTTT
TRBV18	-	TRBD1	TRBJ1-1	CASSPRDRGRNTEAFF	TGTGCCAGCTCACCACGGGACAGGGGGCGCAACACTGAAGCTTTCTTT
TRBV11-2	-	TRBD2	TRBJ2-7	CASSLGGGRFYEQYF	TGTGCCAGCAGCTTGGGTGGCGGGAGGTTCTACGAGCAGTACTTC
TRBV29-1	-	TRBD2	TRBJ2-3	CSVVDFAGGKDTQYF	TGCAGCGTTGTAGATTTTGCGGGGGGAAAAGATACGCAGTATTTT
TRBV2	-	-	TRBJ2-7	CASTDSEASYEQYF	TGTGCCAGCACTGATAGCGAAGCCTCCTACGAGCAGTACTTC
TRBV30	-	TRBD2	TRBJ2-5	CAWRDGGGGTQYF	TGTGCCTGGAGGGACGGGGGGGGAGGGACCCAGTACTTC
TRBV6-1	-	-	TRBJ1-5	CASKPQGNSYQPQHF	TGTGCCAGCAAACCTCAGGGGAATTCGTATCAGCCCCAGCATTTT
TRBV7-2	-	-	TRBJ1-5	CASSLGVNQPQHF	TGTGCCAGCAGCTTAGGAGTCAATCAGCCCCAGCATTTT
TRBV5-1	-	-	TRBJ1-5	CASSLGVLGGNQPQHF	TGCGCCAGCAGCTTGGGGGTCCTCGGGGGCAATCAGCCCCAGCATTTT
TRBV30	-	TRBD1	TRBJ1-5	CAWSVRLGTGRNQPQHF	TGTGCCTGGAGTGTAAGGTTAGGGACAGGACGCAATCAGCCCCAGCATTTT
TRBV18	-	-	TRBJ1-5	CASSPQPHSNQPQHF	TGTGCCAGCTCACCACAACCCCATAGCAATCAGCCCCAGCATTTT
TRBV5-6	-	-	TRBJ2-7	CASSLAAAYEQYF	TGTGCCAGCAGCTTGGCGGCAGCCTACGAGCAGTACTTC
TRBV30	-	TRBD2	TRBJ2-5	CAWSGLTGGHYQETQYF	TGTGCCTGGAGTGGGCTGACGGGGGGTCATTACCAAGAGACCCAGTACTTC
TRBV9	-	-	TRBJ2-2	CASSPHPLMNTGELFF	TGTGCCAGCAGCCCCCACCCCCTCATGAACACCGGGGAGCTGTTTTTT
TRBV5-1	-	-	TRBJ1-2	CASSNQIDTGYTF	TGCGCCAGCAGCAACCAAATCGACACCGGCTACACCTTC
TRBV10-1	-	TRBD1	TRBJ1-4	CAIRKTGTGEKLFF	TGCGCCATCCGTAAGACAGGGACGGGAGAAAAACTGTTTTTT
TRBV6-1	-	TRBD1	TRBJ2-3	CASSERTGAPTDTQYF	TGTGCCAGCAGTGAAAGGACAGGGGCCCCCACAGATACGCAGTATTTT
TRBV30	-	-	TRBJ2-2	CAWSVVGGPPRTGELFF	TGTGCCTGGAGTGTAGTCGGTGGGCCCCCTCGGACCGGGGAGCTGTTTTTT
TRBV5-4	-	-	TRBJ2-7	CASSFGSDQYEQYF	TGTGCCAGCAGCTTTGGGAGCGACCAATACGAGCAGTACTTC
TRBV11-2	-	-	TRBJ1-1	CASSFGAVNTEAFF	TGTGCCAGCAGCTTTGGGGCCGTGAACACTGAAGCTTTCTTT
TRBV7-2	-	-	TRBJ2-3	CASSLKGFVTDTQYF	TGTGCCAGCAGCTTAAAGGGGTTTGTTACAGATACGCAGTATTTT
TRBV5-1	-	TRBD2	TRBJ2-2	CASRRDSRTSGTGELFF	TGCGCCAGCAGGCGGGACTCTAGGACTAGCGGGACCGGGGAGCTGTTTTTT
TRBV5-6	-	-	TRBJ1-2	CASSVFPANYGYTF	TGTGCCAGCAGCGTCTTCCCTGCTAACTATGGCTACACCTTC
TRBV15	-	TRBD2	TRBJ2-5	CATSLSRGGQETQYF	TGTGCCACCAGCTTAAGTCGCGGGGGCCAAGAGACCCAGTACTTC
TRBV9	-	-	TRBJ1-1	CASSPRPNTEAFF	TGTGCCAGCAGCCCAAGACCTAACACTGAAGCTTTCTTT
TRBV6-1	once	TRBD2	TRBJ2-3	CASSGNLAGGPDTQYF	TGTGCCAGCAGTGGCAACCTAGCGGGAGGGCCAGATACGCAGTATTTT
TRBV9	-	-	TRBJ2-2	CASSAGPGADTGELFF	TGTGCCAGCAGCGCGGGTCCGGGGGCGGACACCGGGGAGCTGTTTTTT
TRBV9	few	-	TRBJ2-1	CASSVGPYNEQFF	TGTGCCAGCAGCGTAGGTCCTTACAATGAGCAGTTCTTC
TRBV5-1	-	TRBD1	TRBJ2-7	CASSIGGQGSYEQYF	TGCGCCAGCAGCATCGGCGGACAGGGGTCCTACGAGCAGTACTTC
TRBV25-1	-	TRBD1	TRBJ2-5	CASNPLGQGQETQYF	TGTGCCAGTAACCCCCTGGGACAGGGACAAGAGACCCAGTACTTC
TRBV6-5	once	TRBD2	TRBJ2-1	CASRRRENEQFF	TGTGCCAGCAGGAGGCGGGAGAATGAGCAGTTCTTC
TRBV19	-	-	TRBJ1-5	CASTPQFEGQPQHF	TGTGCCAGTACCCCCCAGTTTGAGGGTCAGCCCCAGCATTTT
TRBV6-1	-	TRBD1	TRBJ2-1	CASSVRDRGGEQFF	TGTGCCAGCAGTGTTAGAGACAGGGGGGGAGAGCAGTTCTTC
TRBV5-4	-	TRBD2	TRBJ2-3	CASSKGLAGASTDTQYF	TGTGCCAGCAGCAAGGGACTAGCGGGCGCTAGCACAGATACGCAGTATTTT
TRBV9	-	-	TRBJ2-3	CASSVVHTSTDTQYF	TGTGCCAGCAGCGTAGTGCACACAAGCACAGATACGCAGTATTTT
TRBV6-1	-	-	TRBJ2-7	CASSLLYGQEYEQYF	TGTGCCAGCAGCCTACTTTACGGTCAGGAGTACGAGCAGTACTTC
TRBV19	-	-	TRBJ2-1	CASRQGGGSLYNEQFF	TGTGCCAGTAGACAAGGGGGCGGGAGTCTCTACAATGAGCAGTTCTTC
TRBV6-1	-	-	TRBJ1-5	CASNPAWRNQPQHF	TGTGCCAGCAACCCGGCCTGGAGAAATCAGCCCCAGCATTTT